Listed below are T cell receptor beta chains from one sample, sequenced in a study of blood T cell repertoires in COVID-19. Assay used: immunoSEQ multiplex PCR; TCRdb lists only in-frame clones, some missing. The sample lists approximately 190,000 clones; under 90% were seen once. Sequencing used peripheral blood. The origin of the receptors is a man aged 55 to 70 with acute or convalescent COVID-19. CDR3s include the opening cysteine and the closing phenylalanine or tryptophan. A D gene is named only where the DNA matches it firmly.

D gene | V gene | CDR3 protein
NA | TRBV11-2 | CASSLDRTSLAFF
NA | TRBV15 | CATSPAQTGYYEQYF
NA | TRBV12-3/TRBV12-4 | CASSASGVDGYTF
NA | TRBV29-1 | CSVVIWAENTEAFF
TRBD1 | TRBV6-4 | CASSGQGASSDYGYTF
NA | TRBV11-2 | CASSFAAYEQYF
NA | TRBV5-1 | CASSSRSGSNEKLFF
NA | TRBV7-9 | CASRGGADNTGELFF
NA | TRBV19 | CASSIVGSGYQPQHF
TRBD2 | TRBV19 | CASSIVGRLSYEQYF
NA | TRBV21-1 | CASSKKFEGGTGVMNTEAFF
NA | TRBV19 | CASRRRSITGVVAYEQYF
NA | TRBV29-1 | CSVAQSTVSYEQYF
NA | TRBV11-2 | CASSQDLNQPQHF
TRBD2 | TRBV11-1 | CASSLLPAGGPRLFF
TRBD1 | TRBV2 | CASSPSGQGTGYNEQFF
NA | TRBV11-2 | CASSLAALENTEAFF
NA | TRBV5-5 | CASSFVAGLVQETQYF
TRBD2 | TRBV9 | CASSVGLAYTGELFF
TRBD2 | TRBV7-2 | CASSFSGTSDTGELFF
NA | TRBV18 | CASSPSGGTLGNQPQHF
TRBD1 | TRBV6-6 | CASTGQGARTYEQYF
NA | TRBV27 | CASSFKWARTDTQYF
TRBD1 | TRBV30 | CAWSRDRVGREQYF
NA | TRBV4-2 | CASSQDRGSPSTNEKLFF
TRBD2 | TRBV7-8 | CASSLASTSLGLTNEQFF
NA | TRBV20-1 | CSASFTDQPQHF
NA | TRBV5-4 | CASSSDLYNEQFF
TRBD2 | TRBV27 | CASSVDPGTSYEQYF
NA | TRBV5-1 | CASSLDSLNTGELFF
NA | TRBV7-3 | CASSRRPLGQGFNGYTF
TRBD1 | TRBV18 | CASSPSLTQGLSRAFF
NA | TRBV4-3 | CASSQDQSGFTYGYTF
TRBD1 | TRBV20-1 | CSASSWTGDLNTEAFF
NA | TRBV5-4 | CASSLGQANTEAFF
TRBD2 | TRBV7-2 | CASSLSLAGGNTGELFF
NA | TRBV6-1 | CASSEMFVPGNNQPQHF
NA | TRBV29-1 | CSVGTRLYGYTF
TRBD1 | TRBV6-6 | CASSYTGGANGGYTF
TRBD1 | TRBV6-6 | CASSYFRDRDSPLHF
NA | TRBV6-6 | CASSLRLLETQYF
TRBD2 | TRBV2 | CASSGAGAGETQYF
TRBD1 | TRBV4-2 | CASSQEGGQRHYGYTF
TRBD1 | TRBV27 | CASSRGRGNTEAFF
TRBD1 | TRBV7-9 | CASSLGAGGSEKLFF
NA | TRBV11-1 | CASSLVRGNTEAFF
TRBD2 | TRBV16 | CASSPMTSEVNEQFF
TRBD2 | TRBV5-1 | CASSRSGGAYNEQFF